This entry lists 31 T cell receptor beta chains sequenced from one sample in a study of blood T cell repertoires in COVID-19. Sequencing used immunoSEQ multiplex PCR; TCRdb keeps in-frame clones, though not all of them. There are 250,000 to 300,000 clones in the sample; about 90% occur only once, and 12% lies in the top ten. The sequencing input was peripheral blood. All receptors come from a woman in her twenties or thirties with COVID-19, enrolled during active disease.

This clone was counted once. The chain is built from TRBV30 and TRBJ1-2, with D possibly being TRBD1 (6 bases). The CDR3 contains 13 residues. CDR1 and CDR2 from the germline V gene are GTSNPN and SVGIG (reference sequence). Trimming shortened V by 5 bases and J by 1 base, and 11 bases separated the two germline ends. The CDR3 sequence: CAWDPQGNYGYTF. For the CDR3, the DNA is TGTGCCTGGGACCCACAGGGTAACTATGGCTACACCTTC.

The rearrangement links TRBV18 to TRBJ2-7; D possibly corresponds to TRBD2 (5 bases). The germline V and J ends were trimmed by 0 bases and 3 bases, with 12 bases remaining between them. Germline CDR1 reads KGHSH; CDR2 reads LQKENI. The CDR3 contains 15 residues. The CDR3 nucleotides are TGTGCCAGCTCACCACCGGGCCTAGGAGGCTACGAGCAGTACTTC. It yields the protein CASSPPGLGGYEQYF.

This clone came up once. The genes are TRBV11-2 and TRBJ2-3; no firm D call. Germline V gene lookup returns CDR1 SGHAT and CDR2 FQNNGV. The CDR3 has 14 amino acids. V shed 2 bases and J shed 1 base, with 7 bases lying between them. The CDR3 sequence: CASSLIRRTDTQYF. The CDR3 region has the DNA TGTGCCAGCAGCTTAATCAGGCGCACAGATACGCAGTATTTT.

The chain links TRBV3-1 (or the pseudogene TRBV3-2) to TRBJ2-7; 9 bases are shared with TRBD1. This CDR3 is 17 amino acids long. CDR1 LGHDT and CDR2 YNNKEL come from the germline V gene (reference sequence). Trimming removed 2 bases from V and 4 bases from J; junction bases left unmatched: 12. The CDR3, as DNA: TGTGCCAGCAGCCAAAGATCTTGGACAGGGGATGGGTACGAGCAGTACTTC. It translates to CASSQRSWTGDGYEQYF.

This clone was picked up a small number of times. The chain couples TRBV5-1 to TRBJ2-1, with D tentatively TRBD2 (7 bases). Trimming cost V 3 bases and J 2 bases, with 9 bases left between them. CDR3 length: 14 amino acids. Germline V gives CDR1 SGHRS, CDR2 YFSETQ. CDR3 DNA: TGCGCCAGCAGCTCGGGGGGCCCCTACAATGAGCAGTTCTTC. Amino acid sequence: CASSSGGPYNEQFF.

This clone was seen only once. CDR3 amino acids: CATSSPGRGGYNEQFF. In nucleotides, the CDR3 is TGTGCCACCAGCAGCCCCGGGCGGGGGGGCTACAATGAGCAGTTCTTC. The V and J genes are TRBV15 and TRBJ2-1; 9 bases match TRBD2. Losses at the gene ends were 3 bases for V and 3 bases for J; bases not matched to a gene: 6. Looked up from germline, CDR1 is LNHNV and CDR2 is YYDKDF (reference sequence). This CDR3 has 16 amino acids.

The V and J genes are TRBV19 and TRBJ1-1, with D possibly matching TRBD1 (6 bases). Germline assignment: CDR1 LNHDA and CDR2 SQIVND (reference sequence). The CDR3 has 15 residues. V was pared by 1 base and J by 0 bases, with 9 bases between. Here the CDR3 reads CASSIGNRVNTEAFF. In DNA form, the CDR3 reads TGTGCCAGTAGTATAGGAAACAGGGTGAACACTGAAGCTTTCTTT.

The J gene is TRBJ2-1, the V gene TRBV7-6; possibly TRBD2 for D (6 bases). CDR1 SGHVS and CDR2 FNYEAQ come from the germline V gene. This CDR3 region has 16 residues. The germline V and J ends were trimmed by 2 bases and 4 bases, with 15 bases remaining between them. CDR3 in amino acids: CASSLYLAGRYNEQFF. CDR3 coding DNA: TGTGCCAGCAGCTTATATTTGGCGGGGCGGTACAATGAGCAGTTCTTC.

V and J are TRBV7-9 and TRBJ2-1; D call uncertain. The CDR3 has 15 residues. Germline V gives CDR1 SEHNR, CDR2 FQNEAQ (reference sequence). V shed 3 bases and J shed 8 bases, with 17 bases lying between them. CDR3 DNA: TGTGCCAGCAGCTTTTTAAGTGTTGTCAGTGATGAGCAGTTCTTC. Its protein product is CASSFLSVVSDEQFF.

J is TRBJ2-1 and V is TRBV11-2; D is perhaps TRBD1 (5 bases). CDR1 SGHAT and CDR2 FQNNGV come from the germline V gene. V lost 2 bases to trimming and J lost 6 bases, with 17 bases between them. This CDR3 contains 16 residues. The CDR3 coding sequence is TGTGCCAGCAGCTTAAGGGGTAGCATCGTGCTCAATGAGCAGTTCTTC. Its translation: CASSLRGSIVLNEQFF.

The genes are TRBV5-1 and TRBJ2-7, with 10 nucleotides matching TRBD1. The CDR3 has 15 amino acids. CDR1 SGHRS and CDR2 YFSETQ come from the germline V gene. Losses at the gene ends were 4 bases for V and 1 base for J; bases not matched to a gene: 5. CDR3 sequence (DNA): TGCGCCAGCAGCCGTCGACAGGGGGCATCCTACGAGCAGTACTTC. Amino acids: CASSRRQGASYEQYF. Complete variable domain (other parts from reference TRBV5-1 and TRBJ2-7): KAGVTQTPRYLIKTRGQQVTLSCSPISGHRSVSWYQQTPGQGLQFLFEYFSETQRNKGNFPGRFSGRQFSNSRSEMNVSTLELGDSALYLCASSRRQGASYEQYFGPGTRLTVT.

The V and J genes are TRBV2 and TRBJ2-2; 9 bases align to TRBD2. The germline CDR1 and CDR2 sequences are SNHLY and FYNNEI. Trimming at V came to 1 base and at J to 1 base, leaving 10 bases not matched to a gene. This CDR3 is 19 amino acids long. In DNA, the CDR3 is TGTGCCAGCAGTGAAGAGTGGGGTAGCGGGGGCTTGAACACCGGGGAGCTGTTTTTT. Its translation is CASSEEWGSGGLNTGELFF.

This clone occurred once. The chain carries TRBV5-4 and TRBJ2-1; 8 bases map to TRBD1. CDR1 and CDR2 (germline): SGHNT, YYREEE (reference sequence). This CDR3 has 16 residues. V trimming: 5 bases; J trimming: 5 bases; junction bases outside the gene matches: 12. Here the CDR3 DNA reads TGTGCCAGCAGTGTTACCGGGACAGGTTGGAACAATGAGCAGTTCTTC. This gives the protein CASSVTGTGWNNEQFF.

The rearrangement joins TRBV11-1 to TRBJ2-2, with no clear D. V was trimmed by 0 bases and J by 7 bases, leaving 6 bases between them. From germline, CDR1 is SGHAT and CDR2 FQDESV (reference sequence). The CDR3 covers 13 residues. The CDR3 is CASSLAQYGELFF. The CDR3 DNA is TGTGCCAGCAGCTTAGCGCAGTACGGGGAGCTGTTTTTT.

The CDR3 DNA is TGTGCCAGCATGAGGTCCTATAATTCACCCCTCCACTTT. It yields the protein CASMRSYNSPLHF. The gene calls are TRBV6-5 and TRBJ1-6; D is uncertain. Germline CDR1 reads MNHEY; CDR2 reads SVGAGI. Trimming shortened V by 7 bases and J by 1 base, and 5 bases separated the two germline ends. The CDR3 runs to 13 residues.

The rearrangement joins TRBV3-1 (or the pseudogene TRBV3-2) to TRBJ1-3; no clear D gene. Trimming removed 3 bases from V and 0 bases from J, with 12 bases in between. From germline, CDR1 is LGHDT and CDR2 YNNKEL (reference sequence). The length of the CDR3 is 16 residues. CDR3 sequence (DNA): TGTGCCAGCAGCCATCTTGGGCAGAGCTCTGGAAACACCATATATTTT. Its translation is CASSHLGQSSGNTIYF.

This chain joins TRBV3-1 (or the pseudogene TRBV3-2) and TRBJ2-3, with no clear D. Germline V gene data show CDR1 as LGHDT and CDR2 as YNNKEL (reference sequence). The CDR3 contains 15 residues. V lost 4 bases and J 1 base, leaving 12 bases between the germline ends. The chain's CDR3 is CASSLRFLGTDTQYF. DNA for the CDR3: TGTGCCAGCAGCCTCAGATTCCTTGGCACAGATACGCAGTATTTT.

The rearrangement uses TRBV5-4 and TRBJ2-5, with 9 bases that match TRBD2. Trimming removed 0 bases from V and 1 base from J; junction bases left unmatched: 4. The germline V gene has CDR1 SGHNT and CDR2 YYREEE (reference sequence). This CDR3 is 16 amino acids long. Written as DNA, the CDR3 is TGTGCCAGCAGCTTGGAGGCGCGGGGGGGCCAAGAGACCCAGTACTTC. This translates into CASSLEARGGQETQYF.

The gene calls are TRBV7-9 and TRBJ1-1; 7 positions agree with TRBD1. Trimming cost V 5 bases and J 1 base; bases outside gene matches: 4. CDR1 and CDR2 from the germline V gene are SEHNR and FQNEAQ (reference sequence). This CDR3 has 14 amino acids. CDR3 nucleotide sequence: TGTGCCAGCAGCCTGACAGGGACGAACACTGAAGCTTTCTTT. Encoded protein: CASSLTGTNTEAFF.

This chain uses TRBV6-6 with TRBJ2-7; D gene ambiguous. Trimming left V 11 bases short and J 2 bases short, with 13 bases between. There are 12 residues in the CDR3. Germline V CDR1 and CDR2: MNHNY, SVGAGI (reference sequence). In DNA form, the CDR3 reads TGTGCCGCCCTAAAATCGGCCTACGAGCAGTACTTC. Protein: CAALKSAYEQYF.

DNA for the CDR3: TGCGCCAGCAGTGAACGCCGGGACTCCCTTGGGAATGAGCAGTTCTTC. Amino acid sequence: CASSERRDSLGNEQFF. The chain joins TRBV10-1 to TRBJ2-1; tentative D call: TRBD2 (6 bases). Per germline, CDR1 WNHNN and CDR2 SYGVQD (reference sequence). Trimming took 3 bases from V and 7 from J, leaving 19 bases between them. The CDR3 spans 16 residues.

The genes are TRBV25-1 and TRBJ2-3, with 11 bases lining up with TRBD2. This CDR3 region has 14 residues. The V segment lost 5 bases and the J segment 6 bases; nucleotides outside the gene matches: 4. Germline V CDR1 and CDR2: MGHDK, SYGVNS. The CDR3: CASSSGTSGDTQYF. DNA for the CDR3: TGTGCCAGCAGTTCCGGGACTAGCGGTGATACGCAGTATTTT.

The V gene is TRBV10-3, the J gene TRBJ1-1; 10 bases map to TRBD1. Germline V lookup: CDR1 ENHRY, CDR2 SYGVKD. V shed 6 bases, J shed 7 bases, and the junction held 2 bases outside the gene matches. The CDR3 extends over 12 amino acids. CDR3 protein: CAIRGQGSEAFF. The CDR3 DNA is TGTGCCATCAGGGGACAGGGGAGTGAAGCTTTCTTT.

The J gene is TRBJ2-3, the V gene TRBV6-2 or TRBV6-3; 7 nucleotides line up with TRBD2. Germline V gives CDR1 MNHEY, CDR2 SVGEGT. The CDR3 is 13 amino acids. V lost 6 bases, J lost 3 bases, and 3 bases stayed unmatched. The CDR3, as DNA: TGTGCCAGCAGCCTCGGGGGGACAGATACGCAGTATTTT. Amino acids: CASSLGGTDTQYF.

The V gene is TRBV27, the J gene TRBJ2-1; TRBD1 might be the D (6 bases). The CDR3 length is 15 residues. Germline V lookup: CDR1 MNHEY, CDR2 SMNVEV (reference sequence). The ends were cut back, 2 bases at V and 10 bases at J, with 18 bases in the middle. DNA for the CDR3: TGTGCCAGCAGTTTAGACCCATCGACAGGCTACGAGCAGTTCTTC. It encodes CASSLDPSTGYEQFF.

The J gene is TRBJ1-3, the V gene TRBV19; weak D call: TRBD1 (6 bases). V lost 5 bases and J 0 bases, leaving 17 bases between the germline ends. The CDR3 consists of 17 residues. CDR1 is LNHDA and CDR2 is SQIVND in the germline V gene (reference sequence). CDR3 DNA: TGTGCCAGTAGTTTTCTTTCGACAGGATTCTCTGGAAACACCATATATTTT. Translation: CASSFLSTGFSGNTIYF.

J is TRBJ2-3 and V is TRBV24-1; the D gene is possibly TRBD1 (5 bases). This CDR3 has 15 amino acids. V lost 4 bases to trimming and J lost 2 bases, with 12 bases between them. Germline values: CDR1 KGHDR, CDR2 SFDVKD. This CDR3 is CATSDPEGATDTQYF. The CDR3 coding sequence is TGTGCCACCAGTGACCCCGAAGGGGCCACAGATACGCAGTATTTT.

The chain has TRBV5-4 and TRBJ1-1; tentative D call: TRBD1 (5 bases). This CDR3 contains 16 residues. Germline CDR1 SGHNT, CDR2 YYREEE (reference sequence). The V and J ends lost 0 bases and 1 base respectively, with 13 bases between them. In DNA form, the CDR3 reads TGTGCCAGCAGCTTGGCCTTGGGGCATGAGAACACTGAAGCTTTCTTT. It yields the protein CASSLALGHENTEAFF.

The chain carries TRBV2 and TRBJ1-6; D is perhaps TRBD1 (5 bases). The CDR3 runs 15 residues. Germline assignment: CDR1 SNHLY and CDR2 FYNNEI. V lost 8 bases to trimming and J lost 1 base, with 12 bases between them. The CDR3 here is CASGGTGSYNSPLHF. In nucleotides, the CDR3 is TGTGCCAGCGGAGGGACGGGATCCTATAATTCACCCCTCCACTTT.

The CDR3: CASSRDREGTDTQYF. CDR3 DNA: TGTGCCAGCTCGCGCGACAGGGAGGGCACAGATACGCAGTATTTT. The chain carries TRBV18 and TRBJ2-3, with D possibly TRBD1 on 7 matching bases. Trimming shortened V by 6 bases and J by 1 base, and 14 bases separated the two germline ends. CDR3 length: 15 residues. Germline assignment: CDR1 KGHSH and CDR2 LQKENI.

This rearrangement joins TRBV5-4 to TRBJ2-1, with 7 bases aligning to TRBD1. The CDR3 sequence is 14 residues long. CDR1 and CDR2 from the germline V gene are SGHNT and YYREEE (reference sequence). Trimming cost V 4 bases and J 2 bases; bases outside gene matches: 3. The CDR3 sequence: CASSGTETYNEQFF. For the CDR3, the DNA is TGTGCCAGCAGCGGGACAGAAACCTACAATGAGCAGTTCTTC.